Each of the 14 T cell receptor beta chains below was sequenced from the same sample in a study of vaccination and CD4 T cells after COVID-19 (dated by TCRdb to between 2022 and 2023). Library construction relied on PCR. TCRdb records Illumina iSeq 100 as the sequencer. DNA from cultured CD4+ T cells underwent TCR sequencing with the Oncomine TCR Beta short-read assay at the Johns Hopkins FTIC core. TCRdb applied fastp at Q25 and MiXCR to the public reads, then kept only in-frame beta chains. Duplicate CDR3 protein sequences are folded into a single record with the most common DNA and genes. The sample has about 15,000 distinct CDR3 sequences on record, 78% of them singletons. Clones ranked in the top ten supply 8% to 10% of the sample. Antigen specificity for these receptors is unknown. The treatment or condition label on this specimen signifies: roughly nine-day PBMC culture with coronavirus spike peptide pools or control peptides (ViraFEST assay).

The source material was CD4+ T cells from blood, cultured in vitro, sampled after SARS-CoV-2 vaccination. Receptor source: a human donor who received a COVID-19 vaccine.

This chain joins TRBV20-1 and TRBJ1-3; TRBD1 is a possible D gene (6 bases). CDR3 length: 16 amino acids. With 3 bases removed from V and 0 bases from J, the gap between germline ends came to 15 bases. Germline V gives CDR1 DFQATT, CDR2 SNEGSKA (reference sequence). The CDR3 DNA reads TGCAGTGCTAGTTGGGGGCTCCTGAGCTCTGGAAACACCATATATTTT. It codes for CSASWGLLSSGNTIYF.

The chain has TRBV2 and TRBJ1-5; TRBD1 matches 8 bases. CDR1 is SNHLY, CDR2 FYNNEI, per germline. The CDR3 runs 14 residues. Trimming at V came to 5 bases and at J to 6 bases, leaving 6 bases not matched to a gene. CDR3 region: CASSPDRAGQPQHF. In nucleotides, the CDR3 is TGTGCCAGCAGTCCGGACAGGGCAGGTCAGCCCCAGCATTTT.

The gene calls are TRBV5-4 and TRBJ1-2, with TRBD1 matching 7 bases. The CDR3 consists of 14 residues. Germline V gene sequence: CDR1 SGHNT, CDR2 YYREEE (reference sequence). J was trimmed by 8 bases and V by 1 base; bases with no gene match: 8. The CDR3 DNA sequence: TGTGCCAGCAGCTTGACGATCCGGGACAGCGGCTACACCTTC. It yields the protein CASSLTIRDSGYTF. Complete variable domain (other parts from reference TRBV5-4 and TRBJ1-2): ETGVTQSPTHLIKTRGQQVTLRCSSQSGHNTVSWYQQALGQGPQFIFQYYREEENGRGNFPPRFSGLQFPNYSSELNVNALELDDSALYLCASSLTIRDSGYTFGSGTRLTVV.

The CDR3 region has the DNA TGTGCCAGCAGTAAGAGGACAGTTTTCACTGAAGCTTTCTTT. It yields the protein CASSKRTVFTEAFF. This chain joins TRBV6-1 and TRBJ1-1, with a weak D call TRBD1 (6 bases). V was shortened by 5 bases and J by 4 bases, with 14 bases between the two germline ends. There are 14 residues in the CDR3. Germline assignment: CDR1 MNHNS and CDR2 SASEGT.

This chain uses TRBV20-1 with TRBJ1-1, with D uncertain. Per germline, CDR1 DFQATT and CDR2 SNEGSKA (reference sequence). With 3 bases removed from V and 6 bases from J, the gap between germline ends came to 17 bases. The CDR3 is 14 residues long. The CDR3 DNA is TGCAGTGCTAGTCTTAGCGGGTTATTGGCTGAAGCTTTCTTT. Translation gives CSASLSGLLAEAFF.

The rearrangement joins TRBV12-3 or TRBV12-4 to TRBJ2-3; 7 nucleotides align to TRBD2. There are 14 residues in the CDR3. V was pared by 6 bases and J by 4 bases, with 7 bases of the junction left unmatched. The CDR3 DNA is TGTGCCAGCAGCGTCGGGGAGGGGCCAGATACGCAGTATTTT. Its translation: CASSVGEGPDTQYF.

Only a few counts were recorded for this clonotype. This sequence joins TRBV2 and TRBJ1-2; no clear D. The V gene lost 8 bases and the J gene lost 1 base, with 8 bases spanning the gap. The germline V gene has CDR1 SNHLY and CDR2 FYNNEI. The CDR3 is 12 residues long. CDR3: CASLTDNYGYTF. The CDR3 DNA is TGTGCCAGCCTAACAGATAACTATGGCTACACCTTC.

The chain recombines TRBV6-1 with TRBJ1-6; 10 bases are shared with TRBD1. The V and J ends lost 8 bases and 1 base, in that order; junction bases with no gene match: 8. From germline, CDR1 is MNHNS and CDR2 SASEGT. This CDR3 contains 17 residues. CDR3 protein: CASSRTGGVSYNSPLHF. The CDR3 nucleotides are TGTGCCAGCTCCCGGACAGGGGGTGTGTCCTATAATTCACCCCTCCACTTT.

The chain joins TRBV7-2 to TRBJ1-2; possible D gene TRBD1, 5 bases. The CDR3 length is 14 residues. Trimming took 5 bases from V and 5 from J, leaving 15 bases between them. Germline lookup yields CDR1 SGHTA and CDR2 FQGNSA. This chain's CDR3 is CASSPPQGLYGYTF. The CDR3 coding sequence is TGTGCCAGCAGCCCCCCCCAGGGTCTATATGGCTACACCTTC.

This sequence joins TRBV4-1 and TRBJ2-1, with a possible D match to TRBD1 (6 bases). Trimming pared 3 bases from V and 4 bases from J, leaving 13 bases between. Germline lookup yields CDR1 MGHRA and CDR2 YSYEKL. There are 15 residues in the CDR3. The CDR3 DNA reads as TGCGCCAGCAGCCAGACGACAGGCGCGTACAATGAGCAGTTCTTC. Translating it yields CASSQTTGAYNEQFF.

V and J are TRBV6-5 and TRBJ1-2; TRBD1 agrees at 9 bases. The CDR3 is 14 amino acids. From germline, CDR1 is MNHEY and CDR2 SVGAGI. After removal of 4 bases from V and 8 bases from J, the junction contained 8 bases not matched to a gene. The CDR3 sequence: CASSSRTGARGYTF. The CDR3 bases are TGTGCCAGCAGTTCCCGGACAGGGGCAAGGGGCTACACCTTC.

This chain connects TRBV23-1 to TRBJ2-5; D not certain. TRBV23-1 qualifies as an ORF whose function is uncertain. CDR3 length: 13 amino acids. Trimming left V 0 bases short and J 5 bases short, with 7 bases between. Here the CDR3 reads CASSQSGRETQYF. Written as DNA, the CDR3 is TGCGCCAGCAGTCAATCGGGAAGGGAGACCCAGTACTTC.

The chain has TRBV5-1 and TRBJ2-3; TRBD2 is a possible D gene (5 bases). Looked up from germline, CDR1 is SGHRS and CDR2 is YFSETQ. The CDR3 totals 15 residues. The V end was cut by 0 bases, the J end by 4 bases, with 12 bases between. The CDR3 loop reads CASSLAALGPDTQYF. The CDR3 DNA follows: TGCGCCAGCAGCTTGGCCGCACTAGGGCCAGATACGCAGTATTTT.

This CDR3 is CASSRDTTNYGYTF. CDR3 bases: TGTGCCAGCAGCCGGGACACTACTAACTATGGCTACACCTTC. The chain is built from TRBV2 and TRBJ1-2; TRBD1 is a possible D gene (6 bases). The germline V and J ends were trimmed by 6 bases and 0 bases, with 11 bases remaining between them. The CDR3 is made up of 14 amino acids. CDR1 is SNHLY and CDR2 is FYNNEI in the germline V gene. The whole variable domain, remainder taken from reference TRBV2 and TRBJ1-2, is EPEVTQTPSHQVTQMGQEVILRCVPISNHLYFYWYRQILGQKVEFLVSFYNNEISEKSEIFDDQFSVERPDGSNFTLKIRSTKLEDSAMYFCASSRDTTNYGYTFGSGTRLTVV.